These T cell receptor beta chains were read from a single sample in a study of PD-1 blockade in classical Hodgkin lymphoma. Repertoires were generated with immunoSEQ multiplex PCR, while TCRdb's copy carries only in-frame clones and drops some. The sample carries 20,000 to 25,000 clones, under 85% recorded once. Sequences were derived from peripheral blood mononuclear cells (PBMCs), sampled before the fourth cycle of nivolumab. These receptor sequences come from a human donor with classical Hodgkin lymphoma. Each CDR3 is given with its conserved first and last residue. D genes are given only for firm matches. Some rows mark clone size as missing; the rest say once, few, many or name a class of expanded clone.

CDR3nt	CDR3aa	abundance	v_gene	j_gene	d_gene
TGTGCCAGCAGTGGTACAGGGAGGGACACTGAAGCTTTCTTT	CASSGTGRDTEAFF	NA	TRBV2	TRBJ1-1	NA
TGTGCCAGCGGATTACAAACAAACATTCAGTACTTC	CASGLQTNIQYF	NA	TRBV28	TRBJ2-4	NA
TGTGCCAGCAGTTATGGACTCTTAAACTTCCAAGAGACCCAGTACTTC	CASSYGLLNFQETQYF	NA	TRBV5-4	TRBJ2-5	NA
TGTGCCAGCAGGCCACAGGGCAGCAATCAGCCCCAGCATTTT	CASRPQGSNQPQHF	few	TRBV6-5	TRBJ1-5	NA
TGTGCCAGCAGCCAGGACGGGAGCTCCTACAATGAGCAGTTCTTC	CASSQDGSSYNEQFF	NA	TRBV7-2	TRBJ2-1	NA
TGTGCCAGCAGGCCATCCTTGGCGGGAGCTCTAAGGGAGCAGTACTTC	CASRPSLAGALREQYF	NA	TRBV27	TRBJ2-7	TRBD2
TGTGCCAGCATACGTCGCGGGGAAAACTCTGGAAACACCATATATTTT	CASIRRGENSGNTIYF	NA	TRBV7-9	TRBJ1-3	NA
TGTGCCAGTAGACGGGGGCAGTCTGAAGCTTTCTTT	CASRRGQSEAFF	NA	TRBV19	TRBJ1-1	NA
TGTGCCAGCAGCTCGGGCACGAACACTGAAGCTTTCTTT	CASSSGTNTEAFF	NA	TRBV11-3	TRBJ1-1	NA
TGTGCCTGGAGCTTACGACGGCTATACTCTGGAAACACCATATATTTT	CAWSLRRLYSGNTIYF	once	TRBV30	TRBJ1-3	NA
TGTGCCATCAGTGATAGGGCTAGCGGGAGTTCAGCCGGGGAGCTGTTTTTT	CAISDRASGSSAGELFF	NA	TRBV10-3	TRBJ2-2	TRBD2
TGCGCCAGCAGCTTAACCGCTAGCGGGTCCTCGTACGAGCAGTACTTC	CASSLTASGSSYEQYF	once	TRBV5-1	TRBJ2-7	TRBD2
TGTGCCAGCAGGTATGGATCAGGGAGCAATCAGCCCCAGCATTTT	CASRYGSGSNQPQHF	NA	TRBV2	TRBJ1-5	NA
TGTGCCACAGTAGCGAACACTGAAGCTTTCTTT	CATVANTEAFF	NA	TRBV6-6	TRBJ1-1	NA
TGTGCCAGCAGCTTAGAAATGGGAACTGAAGCTTTCTTT	CASSLEMGTEAFF	NA	TRBV11-3	TRBJ1-1	NA
TGTGCCAGCAGCCCACACAGGGCTACTGAAGCTTTCTTT	CASSPHRATEAFF	NA	TRBV14	TRBJ1-1	NA
TGTGCCAGCAGCTATGAAAATCCTTCAGTGGATGGCTACACCTTC	CASSYENPSVDGYTF	medium-sized	TRBV5-6	TRBJ1-2	NA
TGTGCCAGCAGTGGGCTAGCGGAGAACACCGGGGAGCTGTTTTTT	CASSGLAENTGELFF	few	TRBV27	TRBJ2-2	TRBD2
TGTGCCAGCAGCTTGGCTAGCGGGATTAGGGTCGGGGAGCTGTTTTTT	CASSLASGIRVGELFF	NA	TRBV11-2	TRBJ2-2	TRBD2
TGTGCCAGCAGTTACCGGGACAGGAGCACAGATACGCAGTATTTT	CASSYRDRSTDTQYF	medium-sized	TRBV6-5	TRBJ2-3	TRBD1
TGTGCCACCGTGACAGGGTACAATGAGCAGTTCTTC	CATVTGYNEQFF	NA	TRBV6-5	TRBJ2-1	TRBD1
TGTGCCAGCAGCTTGGCTGTCAGGGCGGGGCAAGAGACCCAGTACTTC	CASSLAVRAGQETQYF	NA	TRBV5-4	TRBJ2-5	NA
TGTGCCAGCAACCCCGGGACAGGGACCCTCTATGGCTACACCTTC	CASNPGTGTLYGYTF	NA	TRBV2	TRBJ1-2	TRBD1
TGTGCCAGCATTTGGGCCCTAAATTCACCCCTCCACTTT	CASIWALNSPLHF	NA	TRBV2	TRBJ1-6	NA
TGTGCCAGCAGTCCCGGGCGAGGGGCAACTAATGAAAAACTGTTTTTT	CASSPGRGATNEKLFF	NA	TRBV7-9	TRBJ1-4	NA
TGTGCCAGCAACCGAGAGGGTAACATGAACACTGAAGCTTTCTTT	CASNREGNMNTEAFF	NA	TRBV11-2	TRBJ1-1	NA
TGTGCCAGCAGCCCGATGGGGGGGACCGAAGCTTTCTTT	CASSPMGGTEAFF	NA	TRBV5-4	TRBJ1-1	NA
TGTGCCAGCAGCCGGGGACAGGAAATTTTTGAGCAGTTCTTC	CASSRGQEIFEQFF	few	TRBV5-6	TRBJ2-1	TRBD1
TGTGCCAGCAGTGAAGTCTTTACAGATACGCAGTATTTT	CASSEVFTDTQYF	NA	TRBV25-1	TRBJ2-3	NA
TGTGCCAGCAGGGAAGACGGAGTCCCTAGCTATGGCTACACCTTC	CASREDGVPSYGYTF	NA	TRBV2	TRBJ1-2	NA
TGTGCCAGCTCACCAAGACTAGCGGGGCCCACAGATACGCAGTATTTT	CASSPRLAGPTDTQYF	NA	TRBV18	TRBJ2-3	TRBD2
TGCGCCAGCAGCCAAGAGTCCTACAATGAGCAGTTCTTC	CASSQESYNEQFF	NA	TRBV4-3	TRBJ2-1	NA
TGTGCCAGCAGCTTAGAGTACGGCTGGGGCGAGACCCAGTACTTC	CASSLEYGWGETQYF	NA	TRBV7-9	TRBJ2-5	NA
TGTGCCAGCAGTTTCGCTAGCGGGAGAGGGCCAGATACGCAGTATTTT	CASSFASGRGPDTQYF	NA	TRBV28	TRBJ2-3	TRBD2
TGTGCCAGCAGCTTGGTAGGGGGCGCGGTTTTGTCGACCCAGTACTTC	CASSLVGGAVLSTQYF	NA	TRBV5-4	TRBJ2-5	TRBD1
TGTGCCAGTAGTAAAACTAGTGGGTCCTACGAGCAGTACTTC	CASSKTSGSYEQYF	NA	TRBV19	TRBJ2-7	NA
TGTGCCAGCAGTCCCACAGGGAATGTGGACACTGAAGCTTTCTTT	CASSPTGNVDTEAFF	NA	TRBV27	TRBJ1-1	NA
TGTGCCAGCAGCTTAAAAGGACCGGGACAGGGGGGCACCGGGGAGCTGTTTTTT	CASSLKGPGQGGTGELFF	NA	TRBV7-3	TRBJ2-2	TRBD1
TGCGCCAGCAGCTTGGGGCCGGGACAGGTCCCTAAGACTGAAGCTTTCTTT	CASSLGPGQVPKTEAFF	once	TRBV5-1	TRBJ1-1	TRBD1
TGTGCCAGCAGTCCGTTGACTTTAGACAGCTTGAACTCCTACAATGAGCAGTTCTTC	CASSPLTLDSLNSYNEQFF	NA	TRBV28	TRBJ2-1	NA
TGTGCCATCAGTGGTGGGGTCAGGACGAACACTGAAGCTTTCTTT	CAISGGVRTNTEAFF	NA	TRBV10-3	TRBJ1-1	NA
TGTGCCAGCTCACCACGGGAGAGTGAGCAGTTCTTC	CASSPRESEQFF	NA	TRBV18	TRBJ2-1	NA
TGCGCCAGCAGTACCACAGGGGTCATCTACGAGCAGTACTTC	CASSTTGVIYEQYF	NA	TRBV5-1	TRBJ2-7	TRBD1
TGTGCCAGCAGCTTAGCGACAGGGGAAGAGACCCAGTACTTC	CASSLATGEETQYF	once	TRBV7-9	TRBJ2-5	TRBD1
TGCGCCAGCAGCCTCAATAACAGGGTCCCTGTCTACGAGCAGTACTTC	CASSLNNRVPVYEQYF	few	TRBV10-1	TRBJ2-7	NA
TGTGCCAGCAGCTTACCTCCAGGACACCCGTTGCTGTACCAAGAGACCCAGTACTTC	CASSLPPGHPLLYQETQYF	once	TRBV5-6	TRBJ2-5	NA
TGTGCCATCAGCCACCGGGACACTGAAGCTTTCTTT	CAISHRDTEAFF	NA	TRBV6-6	TRBJ1-1	NA
TGTGCCAGCAGTAGCATCTTGGGACAGGGGGACTATGGCTACACCTTC	CASSSILGQGDYGYTF	NA	TRBV6-6	TRBJ1-2	TRBD1
TGTGCCAGTAGTAGACAGGGGTTGACTAATGAAAAACTGTTTTTT	CASSRQGLTNEKLFF	few	TRBV19	TRBJ1-4	TRBD1
TGTGCCAGCAGTCCGGGACACCTCACCTACGAGCAGTACTTC	CASSPGHLTYEQYF	NA	TRBV21-1	TRBJ2-7	NA
TGCGCCAGCAGCTTGGACAGGGGCTCCTACGAGCAGTACTTC	CASSLDRGSYEQYF	NA	TRBV5-1	TRBJ2-7	TRBD1
TGTGCCAGCAGCACCCCAAGGGATACGCAGTATTTT	CASSTPRDTQYF	NA	TRBV7-2	TRBJ2-3	NA
TGTGCCAGCAGTTACTCGGACACAGATACGCAGTATTTT	CASSYSDTDTQYF	NA	TRBV6-6	TRBJ2-3	NA
TGTGCCAGCAGACCCCCCGGGGGGGCCCACGAGCAGTACTTC	CASRPPGGAHEQYF	NA	TRBV7-2	TRBJ2-7	TRBD2
TGCGCCAGCAGCCAAGATTTACAGGATTATTCACCCCTCCACTTT	CASSQDLQDYSPLHF	NA	TRBV4-3	TRBJ1-6	NA
TGTGCCAGCAGCGAACAGGGTCGCTATGGCTACACCTTC	CASSEQGRYGYTF	NA	TRBV2	TRBJ1-2	NA
TGTGCCAGCAGCTTTTTTGGCTACGAGCAGTACTTC	CASSFFGYEQYF	NA	TRBV11-1	TRBJ2-7	NA